Following are 19 T cell receptor beta chains from one sample sequenced in a study of cytomegalovirus exposure and HLA in healthy donors (dated by TCRdb to 2017 to 2019). Library generation was performed with the immunoSEQ multiplex PCR assay. The multiplex PCR relied on a mix of 60 forward primers for TCR Vbeta segments and 13 reverse primers for TCR Jbeta segments. The clones in this table, taken by TCRdb from immuneACCESS, are in-frame only. Not every clone is retained; where verified, under half of the shortfall comes from an unresolved V gene, and the cause of the rest is unknown. The sample includes approximately 140,000 clones, with around 83% observed a single time. Less than 1.5% of the sample lies in the top ten. Sequences were obtained from PBMCs. These receptors were taken from a girl aged 2 to 10 in good health and CMV-seronegative.

The V gene is TRBV6-1, the J gene TRBJ2-7; 9 positions match TRBD2. The length of the CDR3 is 14 residues. V was clipped by 3 bases and J by 2 bases; unmatched bases: 2. Germline V gene data show CDR1 as MNHNS and CDR2 as SASEGT. This chain's CDR3 is CASSEREGPYEQYF. CDR3 nucleotides: TGTGCCAGCAGTGAGCGGGAGGGCCCCTACGAGCAGTACTTC.

The V and J genes are TRBV12-5 and TRBJ2-5, with TRBD1 matching 7 bases. This CDR3 is 12 amino acids long. V was clipped by 0 bases and J by 11 bases; unmatched bases: 3. Germline lookup yields CDR1 LGHNT and CDR2 FRNRAP. The CDR3: CASGLVGGVQYF. CDR3 nucleotides: TGTGCTAGTGGTTTGGTAGGGGGCGTTCAGTACTTC.

This chain links TRBV4-2 with TRBJ2-6; the D gene is possibly TRBD1 (6 bases). Deletions cut 8 bases from V and 0 bases from J, with 23 bases between. CDR1 is LGHNA and CDR2 is YNFKEQ in the germline V gene. The CDR3 has 19 residues. CDR3 residues: CASGSYWTALGSGANVLTF. The CDR3, as DNA: TGTGCCAGCGGGTCCTACTGGACAGCCTTAGGCTCTGGGGCCAACGTCCTGACTTTC.

This chain links TRBV27 with TRBJ1-1, with TRBD1 identical over 10 bases. Germline lookup yields CDR1 MNHEY and CDR2 SMNVEV (reference sequence). J was trimmed by 4 bases and V by 8 bases; bases with no gene match: 7. This CDR3 is 14 amino acids long. The CDR3 DNA is TGTGCCAGCTCTTTGACAGGGGGCCCCACTGAAGCTTTCTTT. It specifies CASSLTGGPTEAFF.

This clone was observed a handful of times. The chain couples TRBV4-1 to TRBJ2-1; possibly TRBD2 for D (6 bases). CDR3 length: 14 residues. Looked up from germline, CDR1 is MGHRA and CDR2 is YSYEKL. V lost 1 base to trimming and J lost 8 bases, with 12 bases between them. This CDR3 is CASSQGRGLYEQFF. The CDR3 region has the DNA TGCGCCAGCAGCCAAGGTCGGGGGTTATATGAGCAGTTCTTC.

This clone was seen only a few times. The gene calls are TRBV27 and TRBJ2-1, with D perhaps TRBD1 (8 bases). The ends were cut back, 5 bases at V and 7 bases at J, with 18 bases in the middle. The CDR3 runs to 15 residues. Germline CDR1 is MNHEY and CDR2 is SMNVEV (reference sequence). The CDR3 here is CASSEQTGGGNEQFF. Here the CDR3 DNA reads TGTGCCAGCAGTGAGCAAACAGGGGGGGGAAATGAGCAGTTCTTC.

The rearrangement uses TRBV6-1 and TRBJ2-7; 10 nucleotides match TRBD1. The V and J ends lost 0 bases and 2 bases, in that order; junction bases with no gene match: 4. This CDR3 has 16 residues. Germline CDR1 is MNHNS and CDR2 is SASEGT. CDR3 in amino acids: CASSEAFGTGAYEQYF. Here the CDR3 DNA reads TGTGCCAGCAGTGAAGCGTTCGGGACAGGGGCCTACGAGCAGTACTTC.

V usage is TRBV19 and J usage is TRBJ2-3; the D gene is possibly TRBD2 (5 bases). Trimming shortened V by 9 bases and J by 1 base, and 11 bases separated the two germline ends. CDR3 length equals 13 residues. The germline V gene has CDR1 LNHDA and CDR2 SQIVND (reference sequence). CDR3 protein: CASRYGGTDTQYF. For the CDR3, the DNA is TGTGCCAGCAGATACGGGGGCACAGATACGCAGTATTTT.

The V and J genes are TRBV13 and TRBJ2-1; 12 bases are shared with TRBD2. Germline V gene lookup returns CDR1 PRHDT and CDR2 FYEKMQ (reference sequence). V lost 3 bases, J lost 4 bases, and 1 base stayed unmatched. The CDR3 has 15 amino acids. DNA for the CDR3: TGTGCCAGCAGCTTGACTAGCGGGGGTTACAATGAGCAGTTCTTC. As protein: CASSLTSGGYNEQFF.

A single count supports this clone. This rearrangement joins TRBV11-3 to TRBJ2-7; TRBD2 matches 7 bases. V lost 8 bases to trimming and J lost 2 bases; unmatched junction nucleotides: 9. Germline lookup yields CDR1 SGHNT and CDR2 YENEEA. This CDR3 has 14 amino acids. The CDR3 DNA sequence: TGTGCCAGCCCGGGGGGTACGGGGACCTACGAGCAGTACTTC. It encodes CASPGGTGTYEQYF.

Details on this clone: Other nucleotide sequences in the sample specify the same CDR3. J is TRBJ1-3 and V is TRBV30, with D perhaps matching TRBD1 (6 bases). The CDR3 has 13 amino acids. Deletions cut 3 bases from V and 0 bases from J, with 6 bases between. Germline V lookup: CDR1 GTSNPN, CDR2 SVGIG (reference sequence). Here the CDR3 DNA reads TGTGCCTGGAGCAGGGGCTCTGGAAACACCATATATTTT. This gives the protein CAWSRGSGNTIYF.

The genes are TRBV7-8 and TRBJ2-1, with 16 bases matching TRBD2. V lost 1 base and J lost 4; bases outside the gene matches: 10. The CDR3 runs 20 residues. Germline CDR1 reads SGHVS; CDR2 reads FQNEAQ. CDR3 sequence reads: CASSLVVVGLAGGPYNEQFF. In DNA form, the CDR3 reads TGTGCCAGCAGCTTAGTTGTCGTGGGACTAGCGGGAGGGCCTTACAATGAGCAGTTCTTC. Using reference TRBV7-8 and TRBJ2-1 for the parts outside the CDR3, the full variable domain is GAGVSQSPRYKVAKRGQDVALRCDPISGHVSLFWYQQALGQGPEFLTYFQNEAQLDKSGLPSDRFFAERPEGSVSTLKIQRTQQEDSAVYLCASSLVVVGLAGGPYNEQFFGPGTRLTVL.

The V and J genes are TRBV5-4 and TRBJ2-3; unclear D gene. The V and J ends lost 4 bases and 0 bases respectively, with 12 bases between them. Germline-derived CDR1 and CDR2 are SGHNT and YYREEE (reference sequence). The CDR3 is 15 residues long. In nucleotides, the CDR3 is TGTGCCAGCAGCCGTATAGAGAGGAGCACAGATACGCAGTATTTT. Translating it yields CASSRIERSTDTQYF.

The rearrangement joins TRBV28 to TRBJ2-3; 7 bases are shared with TRBD2. Trimming removed 1 base from V and 3 bases from J; junction bases left unmatched: 10. The CDR3 length is 17 residues. Germline V lookup: CDR1 MDHEN, CDR2 SYDVKM. This CDR3 reads CASSLSRREGGTDTQYF. CDR3 in DNA: TGTGCCAGCAGTTTATCCCGAAGGGAGGGAGGAACAGATACGCAGTATTTT. Full variable domain (rest looked up from reference TRBV28 and TRBJ2-3): DVKVTQSSRYLVKRTGEKVFLECVQDMDHENMFWYRQDPGLGLRLIYFSYDVKMKEKGDIPEGYSVSREKKERFSLILESASTNQTSMYLCASSLSRREGGTDTQYFGPGTRLTVL.

V gene TRBV2 combines with J gene TRBJ1-2; 10 bases match TRBD1. Trimming removed 6 bases from V and 10 bases from J; junction bases left unmatched: 5. The CDR3 totals 12 residues. The germline V gene has CDR1 SNHLY and CDR2 FYNNEI. CDR3 in DNA: TGTGCCAGCAGGAAAGGACAGGGGGACTACACCTTC. Residues: CASRKGQGDYTF.

This clone was counted between two and nine times. The V and J genes are TRBV12-5 and TRBJ2-1; a possible D gene is TRBD1 (7 bases). The V and J ends lost 2 bases and 5 bases respectively, with 31 bases between them. CDR1 and CDR2 from the germline V gene are LGHNT and FRNRAP. The CDR3 runs 21 residues. The CDR3 here is CASGLSQTGPGATGGHNEQFF. The CDR3 DNA is TGTGCTAGTGGTTTGTCCCAGACAGGGCCAGGGGCAACCGGGGGTCACAATGAGCAGTTCTTC. Looking up the rest from reference TRBV12-5 and TRBJ2-1 gives the full variable domain: DARVTQTPRHKVTEMGQEVTMRCQPILGHNTVFWYRQTMMQGLELLAYFRNRAPLDDSGMPKDRFSAEMPDATLATLKIQPSEPRDSAVYFCASGLSQTGPGATGGHNEQFFGPGTRLTVL.

This clone was seen a handful of times. The chain uses TRBV7-2 and TRBJ1-1; D remains ambiguous. CDR1 is SGHTA, CDR2 FQGNSA, per germline. The ends were cut back, 4 bases at V and 0 bases at J, with 15 bases in the middle. The CDR3 covers 16 residues. CDR3 protein: CASSSRPGGMNTEAFF. CDR3 nucleotides: TGTGCCAGCAGCTCACGGCCAGGAGGCATGAACACTGAAGCTTTCTTT.

The chain joins TRBV4-2 to TRBJ2-7; D remains unclear. Germline-derived CDR1 and CDR2 are LGHNA and YNFKEQ. The ends were cut back, 0 bases at V and 3 bases at J, with 6 bases in the middle. This CDR3 comprises 13 residues. The CDR3 protein is CASSQESSYEQYF. Here the CDR3 DNA reads TGTGCCAGCAGCCAAGAATCCAGCTACGAGCAGTACTTC.

This sequence joins TRBV10-1 and TRBJ1-2; D may be TRBD1 (6 bases). This CDR3 is built from 17 residues. V lost 2 bases and J 2 bases, leaving 18 bases between the germline ends. Germline lookup yields CDR1 WNHNN and CDR2 SYGVQD (reference sequence). CDR3 sequence reads: CASSEQGYGQLNYGYTF. The CDR3 nucleotides are TGCGCCAGCAGTGAGCAGGGGTACGGACAGTTAAACTATGGCTACACCTTC.